The 20 T cell receptor beta chains in this list originate from one sample, sequenced in a study of vaccination effects on CD4 cells after COVID-19 (dated by TCRdb to the early 2020s). After 10 days of culture, CD4+ T cells were isolated with the EasySep CD4+ T cell isolation kit. PCR-confirmed SARS-CoV-2 infection had occurred in convalescent patients between March and December 2020, before the Alpha, Beta and Delta variants emerged in the United States. Each participant got two doses of an mRNA SARS-CoV-2 vaccine, either BNT162b2 or mRNA-1273. These receptors lack a known antigen. The library was generated by the immunoSEQ multiplex PCR assay. This is the immuneACCESS table as TCRdb keeps it, with only in-frame sequences that have V and J called. A part of the clones is gone; compared with another copy, unresolved V genes explain less than half, and the rest is unexplained. In this sample the table shows 30,000 to 35,000 clones, roughly four fifths of which occur a single time. The ten largest clonotypes hold under 8.5% of the sample.

This material consisted of CD4+ T cells from PBMCs cultured without peptide, taken after COVID-19 vaccination. These receptors were obtained from a human donor who had a prior SARS-CoV-2 infection.

This chain uses TRBV29-1 with TRBJ1-4; 7 bases line up with TRBD1. The CDR3 loop spans 12 amino acids. CDR1 SQVTM and CDR2 ANQGSEA come from the germline V gene. This CDR3 is CTSRGPGEKLFF. The CDR3 nucleotides read TGCACATCTAGGGGGCCGGGTGAAAAACTGTTTTTT.

V gene TRBV6-1 combines with J gene TRBJ2-3, with 8 bases lining up with TRBD2. This CDR3 contains 17 residues. Germline V gene data show CDR1 as MNHNS and CDR2 as SASEGT. V gave up 7 bases and J gave up 2 bases; unmatched junction bases: 14. The CDR3 coding sequence is TGTGCCAGCATTGACATAGTCCGCGGGGGGTACACAGATACGCAGTATTTT. It specifies CASIDIVRGGYTDTQYF.

The V call is TRBV5-5, the J call TRBJ2-3, with D perhaps assigned TRBD1 or TRBD2 (5 bases each). The CDR3 totals 16 residues. V shed 3 bases and J shed 0 bases, with 14 bases lying between them. Germline assignment: CDR1 SGHKS and CDR2 YYEKEE (reference sequence). The CDR3 is CASSSGTPASTDTQYF. CDR3 in DNA: TGTGCCAGCAGCTCCGGGACCCCAGCAAGCACAGATACGCAGTATTTT.

The chain couples TRBV14 to TRBJ2-3; 7 nucleotides align to TRBD1. CDR3 length: 14 amino acids. The germline gives CDR1 SGHDN, CDR2 FVKESK. The junction had 9 bases not matched to a gene; V was cut back by 5 bases and J by 7 bases. The CDR3: CASSSDRRFNTQYF. The CDR3 DNA reads as TGTGCCAGCAGCTCGGACAGGAGGTTTAATACGCAGTATTTT.

This chain uses TRBV7-2 with TRBJ2-7; 7 nucleotides align to TRBD2. The V gene's germline CDR1 is SGHTA and CDR2 FQGNSA. V was pared by 2 bases and J by 2 bases, with 9 bases of the junction left unmatched. The CDR3 covers 16 residues. The CDR3 reads CASSLSPSSGTYEQYF. The CDR3 DNA sequence: TGTGCCAGCAGCTTATCCCCCTCTAGCGGAACCTACGAGCAGTACTTC.

The CDR3: CASSTSGSYEQYF. The CDR3 bases are TGTGCCAGCTCAACTAGCGGCTCCTACGAGCAGTACTTC. The chain carries TRBV18 and TRBJ2-7; 8 bases line up with TRBD2. The CDR3 runs 13 residues. Germline V lookup: CDR1 KGHSH, CDR2 LQKENI. With 5 bases clipped from V and 0 bases from J, the junction kept 0 bases outside the gene matches.

V usage is TRBV6-5 and J usage is TRBJ2-4, with TRBD1 as a possible D gene (5 bases). The V and J ends lost 6 bases and 0 bases respectively, with 12 bases between them. The CDR3 length is 15 residues. From germline, CDR1 is MNHEY and CDR2 SVGAGI. The CDR3 region is CASSSGHRAKNIQYF. The CDR3 DNA sequence: TGTGCCAGCAGCTCCGGACACAGAGCCAAAAACATTCAGTACTTC.

This rearrangement joins TRBV7-9 to TRBJ2-1; maybe TRBD1 (6 bases). V shed 5 bases and J shed 6 bases, with 26 bases lying between them. Germline V gene sequence: CDR1 SEHNR, CDR2 FQNEAQ (reference sequence). The CDR3 totals 18 residues. The CDR3 bases are TGTGCCAGCAGCCGGTGGACAAATACTAGACAGGCTTCCAATGAGCAGTTCTTC. Translation gives CASSRWTNTRQASNEQFF.

This clone was picked up one time. The rearrangement uses TRBV30 and TRBJ1-4; the D is unclear. The CDR3 is 16 amino acids. Per germline, CDR1 GTSNPN and CDR2 SVGIG (reference sequence). The V end lost 2 bases, the J end lost 4 bases, and 17 bases lay between the germline ends. Written as DNA, the CDR3 is TGTGCCTGGAGTACCCTTTTTGGACGGTATAATGAAAAACTGTTTTTT. This encodes CAWSTLFGRYNEKLFF.

V is TRBV7-2 and J is TRBJ1-6; D remains ambiguous. Trimming took off 5 bases at V and 10 bases at J, with 15 bases between the two ends. The CDR3 has 14 residues. Germline V gene lookup returns CDR1 SGHTA and CDR2 FQGNSA. The CDR3 loop reads CASSRVGMGSPLHF. The CDR3 DNA sequence: TGTGCCAGCAGCAGGGTGGGTATGGGCTCACCCCTCCACTTT.

The rearrangement uses TRBV12-3 or TRBV12-4 and TRBJ2-7; D possibly corresponds to TRBD2 (6 bases). Trimming took off 6 bases at V and 0 bases at J, with 9 bases between the two ends. The CDR3 is 13 amino acids. CDR3: CASRSGLSYEQYF. The CDR3 DNA reads as TGTGCCAGCAGATCGGGACTCTCCTACGAGCAGTACTTC.

The rearrangement uses TRBV9 and TRBJ2-3; unclear D gene. The germline V and J ends were trimmed by 2 bases and 2 bases, with 6 bases remaining between them. This CDR3 has 13 amino acids. The germline gives CDR1 SGDLS, CDR2 YYNGEE. The CDR3 loop reads CASSVDPTDTQYF. DNA of the CDR3: TGTGCCAGCAGCGTGGACCCCACAGATACGCAGTATTTT.

This clone was found once. The chain joins TRBV28 to TRBJ1-4; no definite D call. The CDR3 extends over 12 amino acids. Germline V gene lookup returns CDR1 MDHEN and CDR2 SYDVKM. Trimming stripped 8 bases from V and 10 bases from J, with 14 bases between. The CDR3 bases are TGTGCCAGCCAGAGGGTCGATGGAAAACTGTTTTTT. The encoded protein is CASQRVDGKLFF.

The sample holds one count of this clone. The chain employs TRBV12-3 or TRBV12-4 and TRBJ2-5; D is possibly TRBD1 (6 bases). V was cut by 4 bases and J by 2 bases, with 8 bases left in between. The CDR3 runs 13 residues. The CDR3: CASSWTEQETQYF. In DNA, the CDR3 is TGTGCCAGCAGTTGGACAGAACAAGAGACCCAGTACTTC.

The chain links TRBV9 to TRBJ2-5, with 8 bases matching TRBD1. The CDR3 contains 14 residues. The V and J ends lost 3 bases and 1 base, in that order; junction bases with no gene match: 2. Germline-derived CDR1 and CDR2 are SGDLS and YYNGEE. The CDR3 DNA is TGTGCCAGCAGCGCAACAGGGGGCCAAGAGACCCAGTACTTC. Its protein is CASSATGGQETQYF.

The V and J genes are TRBV19 and TRBJ1-5; D unresolved. V was clipped by 3 bases and J by 7 bases, with 10 bases between them. This CDR3 spans 13 amino acids. Looked up from germline, CDR1 is LNHDA and CDR2 is SQIVND (reference sequence). CDR3 amino acids: CASSIMGSQPQHF. CDR3 bases: TGTGCCAGTAGTATTATGGGGTCCCAGCCCCAGCATTTT.

This clone was seen only a few times. The DNA of the CDR3 is TGTGCCAGCAGCTTAGGTGCCACTACAGATACGCAGTATTTT. This encodes CASSLGATTDTQYF. The chain joins TRBV7-9 to TRBJ2-3; no clear D gene. CDR3 length: 14 residues. V gave up 1 base and J gave up 3 bases, with 8 bases separating them. The germline CDR1 and CDR2 sequences are SEHNR and FQNEAQ (reference sequence).

The gene calls are TRBV7-3 and TRBJ2-1; no definite D call. CDR3 size: 13 residues. Germline V CDR1 and CDR2: SGHTA, FQGTGA. Trimming took off 3 bases at V and 9 bases at J, with 12 bases between the two ends. DNA of the CDR3: TGTGCCAGCAGCTTTTCCCCCGGAACTGAGCAGTTCTTC. Its protein product is CASSFSPGTEQFF.

DNA of the CDR3: TGTGCCATCACTTCTGGGACTAGCGCGAACTACGAGCAGTACTTC. Translating gives CAITSGTSANYEQYF. The rearrangement links TRBV10-3 to TRBJ2-7, with TRBD2 matching 10 bases. The CDR3 sequence is 15 residues long. The germline CDR1 and CDR2 sequences are ENHRY and SYGVKD. Trimming at V came to 7 bases and at J to 3 bases, leaving 9 bases not matched to a gene.

V is TRBV28 and J is TRBJ2-7, with a weak D call TRBD1 (6 bases). V lost 2 bases to trimming and J lost 5 bases, with 13 bases between them. The CDR3 loop spans 14 amino acids. Germline loops: CDR1 MDHEN, CDR2 SYDVKM. CDR3 DNA: TGTGCCAGCAGTTTACTGGGGGCCGAAAACGAGCAGTACTTC. It translates to CASSLLGAENEQYF.